This T cell receptor (beta chain) was documented in a study of blood T cell repertoires in COVID-19. Study summary: Samples of COVID-19 (acute and convalescent) were obtained from the United States, Italy and Spain.

Clones were sequenced by immunoSEQ multiplex PCR, and TCRdb holds only the in-frame ones, with some missing. The table records approximately 230,000 clones, 80% to 90% of them present only once. The V segment lost 7 bases and the J segment 8 bases; nucleotides outside the gene matches: 4. Per germline, CDR1 MGHRA and CDR2 YSYEKL. The CDR3 covers 14 residues. Sequenced material: peripheral blood. The chain has TRBV4-1 and TRBJ1-6, with 11 bases fitting TRBD1. The receptor was isolated from a man aged 25 to 45 who had recovered from COVID-19. CDR3 in DNA: TGCGCCAGCACCTCGGGACAGGGGGATTCACCCCTCCACTTT. As protein: CASTSGQGDSPLHF.